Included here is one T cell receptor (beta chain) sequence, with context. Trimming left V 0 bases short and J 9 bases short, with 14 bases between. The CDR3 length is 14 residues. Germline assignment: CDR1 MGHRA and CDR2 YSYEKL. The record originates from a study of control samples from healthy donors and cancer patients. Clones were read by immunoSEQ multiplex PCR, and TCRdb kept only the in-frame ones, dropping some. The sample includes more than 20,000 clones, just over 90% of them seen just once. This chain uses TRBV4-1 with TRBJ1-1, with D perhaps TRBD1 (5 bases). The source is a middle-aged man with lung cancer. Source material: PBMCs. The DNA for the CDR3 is TGCGCCAGCAGCCAAGAGCGAATGGGGGGACAAGCTTTCTTT. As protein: CASSQERMGGQAFF.